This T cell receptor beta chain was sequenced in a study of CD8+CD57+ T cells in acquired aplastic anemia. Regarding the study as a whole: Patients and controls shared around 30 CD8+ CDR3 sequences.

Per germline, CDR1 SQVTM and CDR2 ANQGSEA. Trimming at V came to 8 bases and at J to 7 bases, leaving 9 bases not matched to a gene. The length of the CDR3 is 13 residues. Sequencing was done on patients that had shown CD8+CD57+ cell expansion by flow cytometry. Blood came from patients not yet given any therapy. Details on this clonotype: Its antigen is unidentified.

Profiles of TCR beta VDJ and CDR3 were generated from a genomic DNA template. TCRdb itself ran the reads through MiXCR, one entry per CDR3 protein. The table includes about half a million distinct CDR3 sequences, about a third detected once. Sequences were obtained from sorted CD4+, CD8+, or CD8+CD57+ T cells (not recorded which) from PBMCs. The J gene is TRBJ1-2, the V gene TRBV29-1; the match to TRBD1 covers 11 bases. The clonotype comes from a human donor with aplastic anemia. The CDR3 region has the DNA TGCAGCTTTGGACAGGGGGCAAGTAGTGGCTACACCTTC. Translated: CSFGQGASSGYTF. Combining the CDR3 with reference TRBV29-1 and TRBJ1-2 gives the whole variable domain SAVISQKPSRDICQRGTSLTIQCQVDSQVTMMFWYRQQPGQSLTLIATANQGSEATYESGFVIDKFPISRPNLTFSTLTVSNMSPEDSSIYLCSFGQGASSGYTFGSGTRLTVV.